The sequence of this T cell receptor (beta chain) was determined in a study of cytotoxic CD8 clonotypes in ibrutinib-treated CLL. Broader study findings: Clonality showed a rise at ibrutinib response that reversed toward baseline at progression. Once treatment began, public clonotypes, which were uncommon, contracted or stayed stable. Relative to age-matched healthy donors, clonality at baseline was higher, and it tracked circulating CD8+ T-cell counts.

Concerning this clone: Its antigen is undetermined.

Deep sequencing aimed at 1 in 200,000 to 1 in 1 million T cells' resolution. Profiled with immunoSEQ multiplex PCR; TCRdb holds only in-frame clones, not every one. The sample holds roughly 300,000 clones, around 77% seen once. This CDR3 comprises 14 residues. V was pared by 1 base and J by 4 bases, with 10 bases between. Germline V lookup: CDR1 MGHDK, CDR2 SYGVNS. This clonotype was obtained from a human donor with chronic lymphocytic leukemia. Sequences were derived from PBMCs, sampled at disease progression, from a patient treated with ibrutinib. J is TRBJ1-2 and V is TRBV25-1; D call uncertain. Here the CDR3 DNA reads TGTGCCAGCAGTGAATTGGCAGGCGGCTATGGCTACACCTTC. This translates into CASSELAGGYGYTF.